This TCR beta chain came from a study of sequential checkpoint blockade in melanoma. Looking at the study overall: Arm A got nivolumab then ipilimumab; arm B the reverse, 1:1. After both sequences, patients received maintenance nivolumab.

Produced via immunoSEQ multiplex PCR; TCRdb's table is partial and in-frame only. The sample includes approximately 12,000 clones, 70% to 85% of them seen just once. V lost 7 bases, J lost 3 bases, and 4 bases stayed unmatched. The CDR3 has 15 residues. CDR1 is MDHEN and CDR2 is SYDVKM in the germline V gene. Specified treatment: randomized to nivolumab then ipilimumab (arm A) or the reverse (arm B). Patients had received no earlier DNA-damaging chemotherapy. Live CD3+CD8+ CD19− CD56− cells were sorted from PBMCs. Material: CD8+ T cells sorted from blood (inferred from file names), obtained from a patient given nivolumab and ipilimumab in sequence. The chain recombines TRBV28 with TRBJ2-2; 11 bases match TRBD2. The TCR originated in a human donor with melanoma. CDR3 amino acids: CASIPGLADTGELFF. The CDR3 coding sequence is TGTGCCAGCATACCGGGACTAGCGGACACCGGGGAGCTGTTTTTT. The full variable domain, its missing parts supplied by reference TRBV28 and TRBJ2-2, is DVKVTQSSRYLVKRTGEKVFLECVQDMDHENMFWYRQDPGLGLRLIYFSYDVKMKEKGDIPEGYSVSREKKERFSLILESASTNQTSMYLCASIPGLADTGELFFGEGSRLTVL.